This T cell receptor beta chain is drawn from a study of blood T cell repertoires in COVID-19. Across the study: The United States, Italy and Spain provided the acute and convalescent COVID-19 samples. In each case, the material was cDNA or gDNA derived from T cells, B-cell-depleted T cells, or PBMCs.

CDR3 size: 16 residues. V trimming: 4 bases; J trimming: 5 bases; junction bases outside the gene matches: 7. Germline V CDR1 and CDR2: LGHDT, YNNKEL (reference sequence). In the study's own analysis: Quantification of nucleated cells was approximated via reference gene primer amplification. Clones were sequenced by immunoSEQ multiplex PCR, and TCRdb holds only the in-frame ones, with some missing. D and trimming were read from the DNA, whereas the V and J calls and clone size are those reported in that table. The sample includes about 210,000 clones, roughly four fifths of them seen just once. This TCR derives from a woman aged 40 to 50 with acute or convalescent COVID-19. The sequenced sample was peripheral blood. The V gene is TRBV3-1 (or the pseudogene TRBV3-2), the J gene TRBJ2-3; 12 bases line up with TRBD2. The CDR3 DNA reads TGTGCCAGCAGCCCCACTAGCGGGAGGAGCTTAGATACGCAGTATTTT. It translates to CASSPTSGRSLDTQYF.